Presented here are 10 T cell receptor beta chains from one specimen sequenced in a study of Graves' ophthalmopathy and Graves' hyperthyroidism. Amplified material comprised TCR beta CDR3 regions derived from RNA transcripts. Second-round multiplex PCR came after first-round RT-PCR with HTBI primers. TCRdb ran MiXCR on the multiplex PCR reads and lists one entry per CDR3 protein. Here the sample spans about 400,000 distinct CDR3 sequences, approximately 16% being singletons. Sequencing used peripheral blood. These receptors all come from a woman aged 18 to 35 with Graves' ophthalmopathy.

The sample holds many counts of this clonotype. The chain couples TRBV2 to TRBJ1-2; D ambiguous. Germline V gene lookup returns CDR1 SNHLY and CDR2 FYNNEI. V was cut by 4 bases and J by 0 bases, with 12 bases left in between. CDR3 length: 15 amino acids. CDR3 in amino acids: CASSGGSRTNYGYTF. For the CDR3, the DNA is TGTGCCAGCAGTGGCGGGTCCAGGACTAACTATGGCTACACCTTC.

This clonotype was picked up many times. The V call is TRBV12-3 or TRBV12-4, the J call TRBJ2-7; the D gene is possibly TRBD1 (6 bases). Trimming took off 5 bases at V and 5 bases at J, with 19 bases between the two ends. CDR3 size: 15 residues. This chain's CDR3 is CASSPRGGRTNEQYF. The CDR3 DNA reads TGTGCCAGCAGTCCCAGGGGCGGACGGACGAACGAGCAGTACTTC.

The table lists this clonotype with many counts. This sequence joins TRBV11-1 and TRBJ2-7, with 9 bases aligning to TRBD1. The CDR3 covers 16 residues. Trimming removed 5 bases from V and 7 bases from J; junction bases left unmatched: 15. CDR1 and CDR2 (germline): SGHAT, FQDESV (reference sequence). CDR3 amino acids: CASSPQGGDRGKEQYF. The CDR3 region has the DNA TGTGCCAGCAGCCCCCAGGGCGGAGACAGGGGGAAAGAGCAGTACTTC.

This clonotype has only one observation. The chain has TRBV7-9 and TRBJ1-2; a weak D match, TRBD1 (6 bases). The CDR3 loop spans 14 amino acids. CDR1 and CDR2 from the germline V gene are SEHNR and FQNEAQ (reference sequence). Trimming pared 2 bases from V and 2 bases from J, leaving 9 bases between. This chain's CDR3 is CASSLSQGNYGYTF. CDR3 in DNA: TGTGCCAGCAGCTTATCTCAGGGGAACTATGGCTACACCTTC.

This clonotype was counted ten times or more. This chain joins TRBV13 and TRBJ1-2, with 9 bases lining up with TRBD1. The CDR3 has 14 amino acids. V trimming: 1 base; J trimming: 8 bases; junction bases outside the gene matches: 5. Looked up from germline, CDR1 is PRHDT and CDR2 is FYEKMQ (reference sequence). The CDR3 nucleotides read TGTGCCAGCAGCTTAGAACAGGGGGCAGACGGCTACACCTTC. This codes for CASSLEQGADGYTF.

The chain uses TRBV9 and TRBJ2-2, with TRBD2 matching 9 bases. Germline-derived CDR1 and CDR2 are SGDLS and YYNGEE. CDR3 length: 16 amino acids. Trimming took 0 bases from V and 0 from J; bases not matched to a gene: 0. The CDR3: CASSVASGANTGELFF. CDR3 nucleotide sequence: TGTGCCAGCAGCGTAGCTAGCGGGGCGAACACCGGGGAGCTGTTTTTT.

This clonotype was counted at least ten times. The rearrangement joins TRBV2 to TRBJ2-7; 8 bases fit TRBD2. The CDR3 sequence is 12 residues long. Trimming cost V 11 bases and J 4 bases; bases outside gene matches: 7. Germline loops: CDR1 SNHLY, CDR2 FYNNEI. The CDR3 DNA reads as TGTGCCGCGGCGGGGGGTAGGTACGAGCAGTACTTC. Its protein product is CAAAGGRYEQYF.

This clonotype appeared many times. V and J are TRBV7-3 and TRBJ1-1; 7 nucleotides line up with TRBD1. Germline V CDR1 and CDR2: SGHTA, FQGTGA. The CDR3 runs to 15 residues. The J segment lost 7 bases and the V segment lost 5 bases, leaving 13 bases of the junction unmatched. CDR3 in amino acids: CASSPPHTGDNEAFF. The CDR3 DNA reads as TGTGCCAGCAGCCCCCCTCATACAGGGGACAATGAAGCTTTCTTT.

This clonotype was seen ten or more times. CDR3 sequence (DNA): TGTGCCTGGGCGACAGGGTTAAGGCTTGCTAAGGACACTGAAGCTTTCTTT. Protein sequence: CAWATGLRLAKDTEAFF. V usage is TRBV30 and J usage is TRBJ1-1; 7 bases map to TRBD1. The germline V gene encodes CDR1 GTSNPN and CDR2 SVGIG (reference sequence). Trimming removed 5 bases from V and 3 bases from J; junction bases left unmatched: 18. This CDR3 region has 17 residues.

This clonotype was seen at least ten times. The chain recombines TRBV14 with TRBJ2-4, with no clear D. V lost 1 base and J lost 2, with 12 bases in between. The CDR3 has 16 residues. From germline, CDR1 is SGHDN and CDR2 FVKESK. The DNA of the CDR3 is TGTGCCAGCAGCCAAGTAGACGGCCAGACCAAAAACATTCAGTACTTC. This sequence encodes CASSQVDGQTKNIQYF.